This TCR beta chain was documented in a study of T cells in Graves' hyperthyroidism and ophthalmopathy. The V gene lost 1 base and the J gene lost 3 bases, with 9 bases spanning the gap. Per the germline V gene, CDR1 is SGHVS and CDR2 is FQNEAQ. The CDR3 has 14 residues. This clonotype was found many times. There were TCR beta CDR3 regions amplified from RNA transcripts. TCR CDR3 regions were first amplified by RT-PCR with HTBI primers. TCRdb ran MiXCR on the multiplex PCR reads and lists one entry per CDR3 protein. The repertoire holds 350,000 to 450,000 distinct CDR3 sequences, with 11% to 15% as singletons.

The TCR sequence derives from a man aged 50 to 60 with Graves' ophthalmopathy. What was sequenced was blood. This chain links TRBV7-8 with TRBJ2-5; D uncertain. The DNA of the CDR3 is TGTGCCAGCAGCTTAGGGTTTGAGAAAGAGACCCAGTACTTC. Residues: CASSLGFEKETQYF.